The 2 T cell receptor beta chains given below trace back to one sample, sequenced in a study of blood T cell repertoires in COVID-19. Clones were read by immunoSEQ multiplex PCR, and TCRdb kept only the in-frame ones, dropping some. The sample includes a few hundred thousand clones, about nine tenths of them seen just once. The specimen sequenced was peripheral blood. Every receptor here comes from a woman aged 40 to 55 with acute or convalescent COVID-19.

In this sample, this clone turned up once. The chain employs TRBV7-8 and TRBJ2-3; TRBD2 might be the D (6 bases). The CDR3 runs 17 residues. In germline, CDR1 is SGHVS, CDR2 FQNEAQ. V was trimmed by 1 base and J by 9 bases, leaving 23 bases between them. CDR3 sequence reads: CASSLGDSGPSIGTQYF. The CDR3 DNA is TGTGCCAGCAGCTTAGGAGATAGCGGCCCTAGTATTGGGACGCAGTATTTT.

The CDR3 reads CASSKGLAGLRETQYF. In DNA form, the CDR3 reads TGTGCCAGCAGTAAGGGACTAGCGGGGTTGAGGGAGACCCAGTACTTC. The chain has TRBV2 and TRBJ2-5, with 13 bases matching TRBD2. The trim removed 5 bases at V and 5 bases at J, leaving 8 bases unmatched. The CDR3 spans 16 residues. Germline V lookup: CDR1 SNHLY, CDR2 FYNNEI.